The clone carrying this T cell receptor beta chain was recorded a few times. Its antigen is unknown. Other DNA sequences within the sample encode an identical CDR3. The sample belongs to a study of Ad26.COV2.S vaccination and SARS-CoV-2 variants. Whole-study context: Intramuscularly, Ad26.COV2.S was given either once or twice, 56 days apart. Study-level findings and limits: Analytic work on TCR breadth and depth might have understated the full extent of total T cell responses.

Generated by immunoSEQ multiplex PCR, the TCRdb table keeps only in-frame clones and is missing some. This table has fewer than 400,000 clones, roughly nine tenths appearing once. Treatment described: about 20 received Ad26.COV2.S at low or high dose, single or two shots; 5 received placebo; per-sample allocation not given. Sampling was performed 63 days after the first vaccine or placebo injection. An adult donor aged 18-55 years was enrolled in Boston. The shot given was an Ad26 vector that makes Wuhan-strain SARS-CoV-2 spike. The CDR3 is 13 amino acids. Trimming cost V 1 base and J 8 bases, with 8 bases left between them. Germline assignment: CDR1 SGHAT and CDR2 FQNNGV.

The genes are TRBV11-2 and TRBJ2-2; TRBD2 might be the D (5 bases). This clonotype originated in a person between 18 and 65 years old who received the Ad26.COV2.S COVID-19 vaccine or a placebo. The sample here was peripheral blood, taken in a trial of Ad26.COV2.S vaccine versus placebo. Here the CDR3 DNA reads TGTGCCAGCAGCTTAGCGGGAACTGGGGAGCTGTTTTTT. Its translation: CASSLAGTGELFF.